This passage covers 10 T cell receptor beta chains from one sample sequenced in a study of shared clonotypes between healthy human individuals. TCRdb keeps only in-frame clones here, not all; method: immunoSEQ multiplex PCR. Among more than 550,000 clones listed, under 95% were seen once. The naive CD8 fraction comprised CD45RO-negative cells positively selected for CCR7 and excluded terminally differentiated effector memory CD45RA+ cells. The sample was naive CD8+ T cells sorted from blood. These receptors were obtained from a young man in good health.

This chain uses TRBV4-1 with TRBJ2-3, with D uncertain. Germline V gives CDR1 MGHRA, CDR2 YSYEKL. The V end lost 0 bases, the J end lost 1 base, and 11 bases lay between the germline ends. CDR3 length equals 16 residues. The CDR3 reads CASSQDDGSRTDTQYF. In DNA form, the CDR3 reads TGCGCCAGCAGCCAAGATGACGGTTCGCGCACAGATACGCAGTATTTT.

The rearrangement uses TRBV7-9 and TRBJ2-7, with 7 bases matching TRBD2. This CDR3 region has 14 residues. The V segment lost 0 bases and the J segment 5 bases; nucleotides outside the gene matches: 4. CDR1 and CDR2 (germline): SEHNR, FQNEAQ (reference sequence). CDR3 residues: CASSLAGTTDEQYF. The CDR3, as DNA: TGTGCCAGCAGCTTAGCCGGGACTACCGACGAGCAGTACTTC.

This sequence joins TRBV29-1 and TRBJ2-7, with TRBD1 matching over 7 bases. The CDR3 spans 16 residues. After removal of 2 bases from V and 3 bases from J, the junction contained 13 bases not matched to a gene. CDR1 is SQVTM, CDR2 ANQGSEA, per germline. DNA of the CDR3: TGCAGCGTTGAAATTTCAAGAGACAGGGTGTTCTACGAGCAGTACTTC. It specifies CSVEISRDRVFYEQYF.

The chain combines TRBV7-6 with TRBJ2-7, with a tentative D call TRBD2 (5 bases). CDR1 and CDR2 from the germline V gene are SGHVS and FNYEAQ. Trimming took 0 bases from V and 6 from J, leaving 12 bases between them. The CDR3 loop spans 14 amino acids. The CDR3 region has the DNA TGTGCCAGCAGCTTAGCCGGGGAACTAGGCGAGCAGTACTTC. The encoded protein is CASSLAGELGEQYF.

The chain employs TRBV5-1 and TRBJ2-3, with 13 positions matching TRBD2. The germline CDR1 and CDR2 sequences are SGHRS and YFSETQ. V trimming: 0 bases; J trimming: 5 bases; junction bases outside the gene matches: 3. The CDR3 consists of 16 residues. CDR3 bases: TGCGCCAGCAGCTTGGGACTAGCGGGAGGCGAAGATACGCAGTATTTT. This gives the protein CASSLGLAGGEDTQYF.

This clone has a single count. The chain employs TRBV19 and TRBJ2-3; D is tentatively TRBD1 or TRBD2 (5 bases each). Germline CDR1 is LNHDA and CDR2 is SQIVND (reference sequence). The CDR3 is 17 residues long. V was clipped by 5 bases and J by 2 bases, with 20 bases between them. CDR3 amino acids: CASSEWDGGRLTDTQYF. The CDR3 DNA sequence: TGTGCCAGTAGTGAATGGGACGGTGGCCGTCTCACAGATACGCAGTATTTT.

Comments on this clone: This sample includes further DNA sequences coding for the same CDR3. The chain couples TRBV5-5 to TRBJ2-7; D may be TRBD1 (6 bases). The CDR3 runs 13 residues. V was pared by 3 bases and J by 2 bases, with 9 bases between. The germline gives CDR1 SGHKS, CDR2 YYEKEE (reference sequence). The CDR3 sequence is CASSWGQTYEQYF. CDR3 DNA sequence: TGTGCCAGCAGCTGGGGGCAAACCTACGAGCAGTACTTC.

This sequence joins TRBV28 and TRBJ1-1, with D tentatively TRBD1 (5 bases). V was cut by 5 bases and J by 5 bases, with 15 bases left in between. This CDR3 has 14 amino acids. Germline values: CDR1 MDHEN, CDR2 SYDVKM. CDR3 protein: CASSPFRDVTEAFF. CDR3 bases: TGTGCCAGCAGTCCATTCAGGGATGTGACTGAAGCTTTCTTT.

This clone has just one count. One end of the junction fails to match germline, which may point to a read error. V usage is TRBV10-1 and J usage is TRBJ2-7; 8 bases match TRBD1. Germline V gene lookup returns CDR1 WNHNN and CDR2 SYGVQD (reference sequence). The CDR3 contains 12 residues. The CDR3: CASSEDRATLNF. Written as DNA, the CDR3 is TGCGCCAGCAGCGAGGACAGGGCTACGTTGAACTTC.

The rearrangement links TRBV2 to TRBJ1-3, with 7 bases that match TRBD1. The CDR3 runs 14 residues. Germline V CDR1 and CDR2: SNHLY, FYNNEI. With 3 bases clipped from V and 3 bases from J, the junction kept 2 bases outside the gene matches. The CDR3 DNA reads as TGTGCCAGCAGTGAGGGACAGCGTGGAAACACCATATATTTT. The encoded protein is CASSEGQRGNTIYF.